The clone carrying this T cell receptor (beta chain) has at least ten counts. As yet, its antigen is unknown. The data were taken from a study of Graves' ophthalmopathy and Graves' hyperthyroidism. Findings of the study overall: Among expanded thyroid clonotypes above 0.001 frequency, most also occurred in blood.

CDR3 regions of TCR beta were amplified from RNA transcripts. HTBI-primed RT-PCR formed the first round, and a multiplex PCR formed the second. Each CDR3 protein is one row after TCRdb ran MiXCR on the multiplex PCR reads. The sample records around 470,000 distinct CDR3 sequences, around an eighth being singletons. This CDR3 has 13 residues. With V trimmed by 1 base and J by 3 bases, 3 bases remained unmatched. CDR1 is DFQATT and CDR2 is SNEGSKA in the germline V gene (reference sequence). The origin of this receptor is a woman in her 30s with Graves' ophthalmopathy. Sequences were obtained from blood. The V call is TRBV20-1, the J call TRBJ2-7, with 7 bases lining up with TRBD1. For the CDR3, the DNA is TGCAGTGCTAGAGCCGGGACAGACTACGAGCAGTACTTC. It specifies CSARAGTDYEQYF.